A single sample gave rise to the 3 T cell receptor beta chains below, sequenced in a study of lymphopenia after photon versus proton radiotherapy. Clones were read by immunoSEQ multiplex PCR, and TCRdb kept only the in-frame ones, dropping some. The table has 150,000 to 200,000 clones, around 85% seen once; the top ten hold around 5.1%. Sequenced material: peripheral blood, taken from a patient treated with photon-based radiotherapy. All receptors derive from a man aged 50 to 60 with gastric cancer.

The rearrangement joins TRBV27 to TRBJ1-5, with a tentative D call TRBD1 (5 bases). The ends were cut back, 8 bases at V and 1 base at J, with 30 bases in the middle. This CDR3 has 20 residues. Per the germline V gene, CDR1 is MNHEY and CDR2 is SMNVEV (reference sequence). The chain's CDR3 is CASDVVLGRARTESNQPQHF. In nucleotides, the CDR3 is TGTGCCAGCGATGTTGTGTTAGGCAGGGCCCGAACGGAGAGCAATCAGCCCCAGCATTTT.

The J gene is TRBJ1-2, the V gene TRBV4-1; no reliable D call. V lost 1 base and J lost 4, with 4 bases in between. The CDR3 is 12 amino acids. Germline V gene data show CDR1 as MGHRA and CDR2 as YSYEKL. CDR3 region: CASSQVSYGYTF. The CDR3, as DNA: TGCGCCAGCAGCCAAGTGTCCTATGGCTACACCTTC.

As concerns this clone: Other DNA sequences in this specimen translate into the identical CDR3. This chain uses TRBV7-9 with TRBJ2-7; D ambiguous. Germline CDR1 and CDR2: SEHNR and FQNEAQ (reference sequence). Trimming shortened V by 3 bases and J by 0 bases, and 9 bases separated the two germline ends. The CDR3 is 14 amino acids. CDR3 region: CASSFGQPSYEQYF. CDR3 nucleotide sequence: TGTGCCAGCAGCTTTGGGCAGCCCTCCTACGAGCAGTACTTC. The full variable domain, its missing parts supplied by reference TRBV7-9 and TRBJ2-7, is DTGVSQNPRHKITKRGQNVTFRCDPISEHNRLYWYRQTLGQGPEFLTYFQNEAQLEKSRLLSDRFSAERPKGSFSTLEIQRTEQGDSAMYLCASSFGQPSYEQYFGPGTRLTVT.